This TCR beta chain stems from a study of neurological immune-mediated disorders. Documented time point: longitudinal time-point 3. As to this clonotype: Its matching antigen is unknown.

Over 200 million TCR-beta sequences, together covering 15-18 subjects, were produced by every individual sequencing run that was carried out. TCRdb fed the 5' RACE reads into MiXCR, producing one record per CDR3 protein. Among under 130,000 distinct CDR3 sequences listed, more than 10% were seen once. Trimming removed 5 bases at V and 3 bases at J, with 18 bases between. This CDR3 comprises 16 residues. Points from the study as a whole: None of the CDR3 amino acid sequences of expanded clones recurred across subjects, suggesting private repertoires in all groups.

This sequence joins TRBV12-3 or TRBV12-4 and TRBJ2-3; possibly TRBD2 for D (7 bases). Material for sequencing was PBMCs. The source of this sequence is a female donor with HTLV-1-associated myelopathy (HAM/TSP). CDR3 region: CASSRGAGVQTDTQYF. The CDR3 nucleotides read TGTGCCAGCAGTCGGGGGGCGGGGGTTCAAACAGATACGCAGTATTTT.